In this sample, the clone carrying this T cell receptor (beta chain) turned up a few times. The germline V gene encodes CDR1 SGHTA and CDR2 FQGTGA. J gave up 4 bases and V 6 bases, and 3 bases lay outside the gene matches. The CDR3 spans 14 residues. This sample is part of a study of beta chain features in type 1 diabetes. As every portion of the isolated RNA was reverse transcribed, the sequencing read expressed TCRB transcripts. Mean read depth for naive, central memory and regulatory T cell samples was several million reads. Assay used: immunoSEQ multiplex PCR; TCRdb lists only in-frame clones, some missing. This table has about 360,000 clones, around 12% appearing once.

This sequence was found in a man younger than 30 in good health. The chain recombines TRBV7-3 with TRBJ2-1; the match to TRBD2 covers 10 bases. The sample taken for sequencing was naive CD4+ T cells from blood. The CDR3 region has the DNA TGTGCCAGCAGTTCACTAGCGGGGTACAATGAGCAGTTCTTC. The encoded protein is CASSSLAGYNEQFF.